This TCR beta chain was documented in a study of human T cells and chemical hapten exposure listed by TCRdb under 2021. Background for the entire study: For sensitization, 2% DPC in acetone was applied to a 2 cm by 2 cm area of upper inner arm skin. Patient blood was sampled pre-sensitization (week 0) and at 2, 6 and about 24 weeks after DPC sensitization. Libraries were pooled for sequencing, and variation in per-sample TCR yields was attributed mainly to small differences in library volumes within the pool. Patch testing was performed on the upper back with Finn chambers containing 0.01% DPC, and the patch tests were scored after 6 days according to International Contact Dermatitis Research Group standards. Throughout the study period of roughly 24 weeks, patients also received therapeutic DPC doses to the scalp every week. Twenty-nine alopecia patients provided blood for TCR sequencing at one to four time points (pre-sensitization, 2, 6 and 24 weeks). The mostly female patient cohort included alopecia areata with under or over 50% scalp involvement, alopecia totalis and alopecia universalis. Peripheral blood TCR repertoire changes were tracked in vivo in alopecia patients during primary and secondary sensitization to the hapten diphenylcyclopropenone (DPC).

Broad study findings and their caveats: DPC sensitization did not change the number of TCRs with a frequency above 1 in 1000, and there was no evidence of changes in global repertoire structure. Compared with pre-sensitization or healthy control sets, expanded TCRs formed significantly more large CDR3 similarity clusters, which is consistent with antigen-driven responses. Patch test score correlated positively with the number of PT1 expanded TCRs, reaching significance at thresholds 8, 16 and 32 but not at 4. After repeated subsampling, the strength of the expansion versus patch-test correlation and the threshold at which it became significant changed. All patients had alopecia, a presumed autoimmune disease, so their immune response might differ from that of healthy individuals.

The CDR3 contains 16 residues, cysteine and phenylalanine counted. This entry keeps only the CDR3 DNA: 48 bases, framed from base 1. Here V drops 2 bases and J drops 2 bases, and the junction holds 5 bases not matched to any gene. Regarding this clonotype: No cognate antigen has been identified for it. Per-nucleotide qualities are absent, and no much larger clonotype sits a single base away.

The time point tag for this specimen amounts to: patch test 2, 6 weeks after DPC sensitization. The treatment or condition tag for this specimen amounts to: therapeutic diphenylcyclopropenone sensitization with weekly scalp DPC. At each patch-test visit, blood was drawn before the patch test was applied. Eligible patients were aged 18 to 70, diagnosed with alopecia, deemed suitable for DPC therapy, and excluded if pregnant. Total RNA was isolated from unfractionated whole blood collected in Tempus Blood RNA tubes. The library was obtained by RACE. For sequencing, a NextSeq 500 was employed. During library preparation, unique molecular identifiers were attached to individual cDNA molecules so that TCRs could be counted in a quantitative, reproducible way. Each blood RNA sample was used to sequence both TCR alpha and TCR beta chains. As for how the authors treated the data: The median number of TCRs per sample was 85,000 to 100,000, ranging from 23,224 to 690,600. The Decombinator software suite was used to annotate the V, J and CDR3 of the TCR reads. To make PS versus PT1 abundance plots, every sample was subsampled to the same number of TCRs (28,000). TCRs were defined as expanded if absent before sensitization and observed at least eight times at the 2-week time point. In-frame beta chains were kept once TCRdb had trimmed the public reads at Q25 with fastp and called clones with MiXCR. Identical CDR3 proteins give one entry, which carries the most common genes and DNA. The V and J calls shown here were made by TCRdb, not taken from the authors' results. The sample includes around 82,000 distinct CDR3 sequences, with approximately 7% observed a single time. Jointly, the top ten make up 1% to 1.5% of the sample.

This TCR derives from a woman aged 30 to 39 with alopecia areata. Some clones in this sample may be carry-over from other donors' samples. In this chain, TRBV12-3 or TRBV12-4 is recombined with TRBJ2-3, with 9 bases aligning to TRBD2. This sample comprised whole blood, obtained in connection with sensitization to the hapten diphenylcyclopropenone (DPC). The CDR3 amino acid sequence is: CASSLRRGGSTDTQYF. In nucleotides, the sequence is TGTGCCAGCAGTTTAAGGCGGGGGGGCTCCACAGATACGCAGTATTTT.